What follows is one TCR beta chain and its context. Which antigen it targets is not known. Nothing much larger sits one base from this clone, and base qualities are not available. The immunoSEQ Assay, a bias-controlled multiplex PCR, was used to amplify TCRbeta CDR3 regions from genomic DNA. Processing in the source paper ran as follows. The number of nucleated cells in each sample was estimated from the amplification of reference gene primers within the assay. To quantify the absolute abundance of each unique TCRbeta CDR3 rearrangement, sequence reads were collapsed and filtered. Productive Simpson clonality was computed per sample as the square root of Simpson's diversity index over productive rearrangements. The source is immuneACCESS, and TCRdb retained only in-frame sequences with V and J called. Part of the clones is not carried over; for the studies checked, unresolved V genes explain less than half of this, and the remainder is unexplained. That table furnishes V, J and clone size, whereas the DNA furnished D and trimming. The sample table contains approximately 97,000 clones; only one count was recorded for 75% to 95% of them. The ten largest clones represent about 4% of the sample.

The CDR3 sequence holds 15 residues, the cysteine and phenylalanine included. The DNA shown is the 45-base CDR3, in frame from base 1. The germline V end is reduced by 2 bases and the J end by 7 bases; junction bases left unmatched: 5. The germline V gene (reference sequence) sets CDR1 to SSHAT and CDR2 to FNYEAQ. This sample is part of a study of blood T cell repertoires in COVID-19 (TCRdb year 2020). At the level of the whole study: Collaborator samples came from the United States, Italy and Spain and covered acute and convalescent phases of COVID-19. Samples were obtained from the ongoing ImmuneRACE study (first 160 participants) and from about 1,300 subjects provided by 6 global collaborators. Deeply sampled blood TCRbeta repertoires from subjects exposed to, actively infected with, or recovered from COVID-19 were included in the dataset. The prospective study material was composed of cDNA or gDNA derived from T cells, B-cell-depleted T cells, or PBMCs. The repertoires were released in a freely available public database intended as a resource for research on the immune response to SARS-CoV-2. Nearly every sample came with metadata listing a de-identified subject ID, COVID-19 status, age in years and sex. Where available, HLA class I and class II types were taken from metadata supplied by the sample provider and were not determined by assay-based typing.

Each collaborating institution followed its own protocols to collect whole blood in K2EDTA tubes. Collaborator samples were shipped for TCRbeta analysis as frozen whole blood, isolated PBMCs, or DNA extracted from either sample type. General conclusions and limits of the study: The amount of clinical and demographic metadata varied by source and participant and was provided uncurated.

The V gene is TRBV7-7 and the J gene is TRBJ2-1, and TRBD2 aligns with 10 junction nucleotides. Sequencing was performed on peripheral blood. The receptor comes from a man aged 18 to 30 with acute or convalescent COVID-19. The nucleotides read TGTGCCAGCAGCTTACTAGCGGGAGCGTTGAATGAGCAGTTCTTC. Its protein is CASSLLAGALNEQFF.